This TCR beta chain was sequenced for a study of blood T cell repertoires in COVID-19. Study overall: Samples came from the United States, Italy and Spain, spanning acute and convalescent COVID-19.

The CDR3 length is 14 residues. Trimming shortened V by 4 bases and J by 2 bases, and 11 bases separated the two germline ends. Germline lookup yields CDR1 MNHEY and CDR2 SVGAGI. The study drew participants aged about 18 to 89 years from 20 to 30 US areas. Categorization into cohorts depended on clinical history that participants reported. Generated by immunoSEQ multiplex PCR, the TCRdb table keeps only in-frame clones and is missing some. In the table there are about 170,000 clones, over 75% of which are singletons. The sequence was obtained from a human donor with acute COVID-19. The donor label of this sample is uncertain. V and J are TRBV6-5 and TRBJ1-2; TRBD1 might be the D (5 bases). Material: PBMCs or T cells enriched from blood (not recorded which). CDR3 nucleotides: TGTGCCAGCAGTTCGCTCGCAGGGAACTATGGCTACACCTTC. Protein sequence: CASSSLAGNYGYTF.